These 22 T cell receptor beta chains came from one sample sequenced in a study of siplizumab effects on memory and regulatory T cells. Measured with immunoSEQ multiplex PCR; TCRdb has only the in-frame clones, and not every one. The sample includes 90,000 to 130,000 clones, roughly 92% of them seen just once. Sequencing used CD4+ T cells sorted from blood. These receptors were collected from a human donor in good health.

CDR3 in amino acids: CASSENPGLAVKADTQYF. The CDR3 region has the DNA TGCGCCAGCAGTGAAAACCCGGGACTAGCGGTAAAGGCAGATACGCAGTATTTT. The chain links TRBV10-1 to TRBJ2-3, with TRBD2 matching over 11 bases. This CDR3 has 18 residues. Germline CDR1 WNHNN, CDR2 SYGVQD (reference sequence). V lost 3 bases and J lost 4; bases outside the gene matches: 12.

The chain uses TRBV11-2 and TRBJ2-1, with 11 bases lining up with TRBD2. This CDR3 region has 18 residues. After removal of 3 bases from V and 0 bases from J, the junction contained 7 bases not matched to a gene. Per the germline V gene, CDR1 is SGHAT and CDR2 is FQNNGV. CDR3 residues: CASSLVAGGAGSYNEQFF. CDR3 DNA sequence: TGTGCCAGCAGCTTGGTAGCGGGAGGGGCGGGCTCCTACAATGAGCAGTTCTTC.

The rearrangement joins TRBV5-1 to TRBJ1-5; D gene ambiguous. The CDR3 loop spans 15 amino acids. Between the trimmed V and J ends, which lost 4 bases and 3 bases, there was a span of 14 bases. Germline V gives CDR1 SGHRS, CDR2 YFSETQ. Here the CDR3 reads CASSPPERINQPQHF. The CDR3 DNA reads TGCGCCAGCAGCCCCCCAGAAAGGATCAATCAGCCCCAGCATTTT.

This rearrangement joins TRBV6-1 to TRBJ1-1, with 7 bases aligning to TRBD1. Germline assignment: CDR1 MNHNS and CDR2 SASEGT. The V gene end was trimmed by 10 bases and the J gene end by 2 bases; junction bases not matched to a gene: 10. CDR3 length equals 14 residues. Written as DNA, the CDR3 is TGTGCCACCACCAGACAGGGTCGAAACACTGAAGCTTTCTTT. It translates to CATTRQGRNTEAFF.

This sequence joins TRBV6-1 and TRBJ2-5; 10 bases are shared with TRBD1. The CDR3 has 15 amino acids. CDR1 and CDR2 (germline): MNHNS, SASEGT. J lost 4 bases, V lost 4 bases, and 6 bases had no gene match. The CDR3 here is CASSASRDRGETQYF. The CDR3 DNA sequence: TGTGCCAGCAGTGCTTCCCGGGACAGGGGAGAGACCCAGTACTTC.

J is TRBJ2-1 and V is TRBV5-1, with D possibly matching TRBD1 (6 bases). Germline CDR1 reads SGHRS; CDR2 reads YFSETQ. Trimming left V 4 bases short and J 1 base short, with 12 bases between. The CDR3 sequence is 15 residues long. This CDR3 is CASSTTGPSYNEQFF. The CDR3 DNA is TGCGCCAGCAGCACCACAGGGCCGTCCTACAATGAGCAGTTCTTC.

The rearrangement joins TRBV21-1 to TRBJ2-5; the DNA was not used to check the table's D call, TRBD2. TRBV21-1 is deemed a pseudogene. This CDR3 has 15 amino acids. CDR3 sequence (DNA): TGTGCCAGCAGCAAAGCGTCGGGGAAAAAAGAGACCCAGTACTTC. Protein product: CASSKASGKKETQYF.

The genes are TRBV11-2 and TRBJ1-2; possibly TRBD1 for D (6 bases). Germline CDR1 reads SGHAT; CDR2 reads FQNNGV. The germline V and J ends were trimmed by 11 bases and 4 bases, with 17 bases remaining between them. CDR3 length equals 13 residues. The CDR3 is CALGAGESYGYTF. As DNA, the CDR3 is TGTGCCCTCGGGGCAGGGGAAAGCTATGGCTACACCTTC.

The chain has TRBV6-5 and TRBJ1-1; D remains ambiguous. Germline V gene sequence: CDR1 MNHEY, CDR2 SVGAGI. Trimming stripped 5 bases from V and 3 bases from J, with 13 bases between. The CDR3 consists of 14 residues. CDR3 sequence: CASSPHQAYTEAFF. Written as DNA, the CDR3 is TGTGCCAGCAGTCCCCATCAAGCGTACACTGAAGCTTTCTTT.

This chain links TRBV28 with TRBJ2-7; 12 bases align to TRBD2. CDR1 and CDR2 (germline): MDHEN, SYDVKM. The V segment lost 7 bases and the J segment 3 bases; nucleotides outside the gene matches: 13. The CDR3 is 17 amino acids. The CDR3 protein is CASTAIGGLAGNYEQYF. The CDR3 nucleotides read TGTGCCAGCACCGCCATCGGGGGACTAGCGGGCAACTACGAGCAGTACTTC.

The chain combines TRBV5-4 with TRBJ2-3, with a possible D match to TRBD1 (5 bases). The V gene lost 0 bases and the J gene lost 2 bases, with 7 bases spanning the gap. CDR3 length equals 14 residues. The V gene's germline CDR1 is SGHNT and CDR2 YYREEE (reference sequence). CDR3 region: CASSLEQATDTQYF. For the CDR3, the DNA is TGTGCCAGCAGCTTGGAACAGGCCACAGATACGCAGTATTTT.

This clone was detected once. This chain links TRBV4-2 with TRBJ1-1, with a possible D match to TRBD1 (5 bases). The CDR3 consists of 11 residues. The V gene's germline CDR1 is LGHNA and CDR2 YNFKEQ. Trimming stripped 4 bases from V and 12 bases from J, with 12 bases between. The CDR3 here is CASSLGTQPFF. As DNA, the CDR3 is TGTGCCAGCAGCCTCGGGACGCAGCCTTTCTTT.

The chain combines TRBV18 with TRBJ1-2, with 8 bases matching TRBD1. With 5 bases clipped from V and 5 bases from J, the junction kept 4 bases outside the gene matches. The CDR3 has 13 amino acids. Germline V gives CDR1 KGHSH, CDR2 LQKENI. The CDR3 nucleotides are TGTGCCAGCTCATGGGACAGGCAGTATGGCTACACCTTC. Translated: CASSWDRQYGYTF. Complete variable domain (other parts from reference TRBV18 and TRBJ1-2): NAGVMQNPRHLVRRRGQEARLRCSPMKGHSHVYWYRQLPEEGLKFMVYLQKENIIDESGMPKERFSAEFPKEGPSILRIQQVVRGDSAAYFCASSWDRQYGYTFGSGTRLTVV.

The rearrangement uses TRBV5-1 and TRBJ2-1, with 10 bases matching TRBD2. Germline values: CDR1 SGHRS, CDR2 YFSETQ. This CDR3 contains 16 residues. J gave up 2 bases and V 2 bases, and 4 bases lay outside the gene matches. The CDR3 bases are TGCGCCAGCAGCTTACTAGCGGGGCGCACCTACAATGAGCAGTTCTTC. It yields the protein CASSLLAGRTYNEQFF.

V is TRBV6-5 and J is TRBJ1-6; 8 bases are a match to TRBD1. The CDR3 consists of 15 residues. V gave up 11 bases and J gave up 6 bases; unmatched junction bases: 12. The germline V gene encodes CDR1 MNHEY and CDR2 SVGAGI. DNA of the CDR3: TGTGCCTCGCTAACGACAGGGGTGAGTAATTCACCCCTCCACTTT. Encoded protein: CASLTTGVSNSPLHF.

DNA for the CDR3: TGTGCCAGCAGGAAGTCCTACGAGCAGTACTTC. Its translation is CASRKSYEQYF. The V call is TRBV7-2, the J call TRBJ2-7, with D hard to call. Trimming shortened V by 6 bases and J by 1 base, and 4 bases separated the two germline ends. Germline V lookup: CDR1 SGHTA, CDR2 FQGNSA. The CDR3 sequence is 11 residues long.

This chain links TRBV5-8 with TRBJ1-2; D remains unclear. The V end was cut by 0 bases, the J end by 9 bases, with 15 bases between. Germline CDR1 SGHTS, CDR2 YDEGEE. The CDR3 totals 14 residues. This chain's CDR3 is CASSLGRQRLSYTF. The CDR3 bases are TGTGCCAGCAGCTTGGGGCGGCAGAGACTTAGCTACACCTTC.

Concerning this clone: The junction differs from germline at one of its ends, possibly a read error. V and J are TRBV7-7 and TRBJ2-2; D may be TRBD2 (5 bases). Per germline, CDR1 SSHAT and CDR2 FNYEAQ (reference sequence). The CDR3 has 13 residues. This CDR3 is CASSSDYTGELFF. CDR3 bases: TGTGCTAGCAGCTCGGACTACACCGGGGAGCTGTTTTTT. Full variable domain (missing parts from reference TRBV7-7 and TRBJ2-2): GAGVSQSPRYKVTKRGQDVTLRCDPISSHATLYWYQQALGQGPEFLTYFNYEAQPDKSGLPSDRFSAERPEGSISTLTIQRTEQRDSAMYRCASSSDYTGELFFGEGSRLTVL.

The CDR3 sequence is CASSYSSVAGLEQFF. The DNA of the CDR3 is TGTGCCAGCAGTTACTCGTCCGTGGCGGGCTTGGAGCAGTTCTTC. The J gene is TRBJ2-1, the V gene TRBV6-6, with TRBD2 as a possible D gene (5 bases). V lost 0 bases to trimming and J lost 10 bases, with 16 bases between them. Germline-derived CDR1 and CDR2 are MNHNY and SVGAGI (reference sequence). This CDR3 is built from 15 residues.

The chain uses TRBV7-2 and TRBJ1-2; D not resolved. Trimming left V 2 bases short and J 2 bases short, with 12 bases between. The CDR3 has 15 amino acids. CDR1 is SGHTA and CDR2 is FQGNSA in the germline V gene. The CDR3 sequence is CASSLIASGNYGYTF. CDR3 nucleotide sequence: TGTGCCAGCAGCTTAATTGCTTCGGGAAACTATGGCTACACCTTC.

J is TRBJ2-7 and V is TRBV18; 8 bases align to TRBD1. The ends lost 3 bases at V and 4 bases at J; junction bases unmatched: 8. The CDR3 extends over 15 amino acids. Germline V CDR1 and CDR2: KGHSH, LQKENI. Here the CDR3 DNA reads TGTGCCAGCTCACCCGCCAGGGGGCAAGGGTACGAGCAGTACTTC. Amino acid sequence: CASSPARGQGYEQYF.

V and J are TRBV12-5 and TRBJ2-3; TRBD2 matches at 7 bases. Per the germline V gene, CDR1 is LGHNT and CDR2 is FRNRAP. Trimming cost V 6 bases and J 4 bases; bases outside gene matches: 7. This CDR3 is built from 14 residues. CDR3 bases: TGTGCTAGTGGGCGCGGGAGCGTCTCAGATACGCAGTATTTT. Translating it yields CASGRGSVSDTQYF.